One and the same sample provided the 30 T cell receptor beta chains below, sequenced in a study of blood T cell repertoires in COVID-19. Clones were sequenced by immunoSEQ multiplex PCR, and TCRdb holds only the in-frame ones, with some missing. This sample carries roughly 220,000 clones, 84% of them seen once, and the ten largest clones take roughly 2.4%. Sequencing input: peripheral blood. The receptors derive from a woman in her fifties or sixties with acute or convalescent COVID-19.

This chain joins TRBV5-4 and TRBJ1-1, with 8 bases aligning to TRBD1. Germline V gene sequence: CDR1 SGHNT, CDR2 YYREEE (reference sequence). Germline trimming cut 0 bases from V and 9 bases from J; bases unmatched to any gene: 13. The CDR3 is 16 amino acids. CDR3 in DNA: TGTGCCAGCAGCTTGGGCGCGACAGGGGCTTGGGGAAAAGCTTTCTTT. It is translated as CASSLGATGAWGKAFF.

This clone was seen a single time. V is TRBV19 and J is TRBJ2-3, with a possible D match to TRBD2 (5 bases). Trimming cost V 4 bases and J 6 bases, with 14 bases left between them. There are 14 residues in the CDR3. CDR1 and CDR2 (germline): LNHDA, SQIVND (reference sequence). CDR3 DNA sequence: TGTGCCAGTAGTACTACTAGGCCCCCCGATACGCAGTATTTT. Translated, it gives CASSTTRPPDTQYF.

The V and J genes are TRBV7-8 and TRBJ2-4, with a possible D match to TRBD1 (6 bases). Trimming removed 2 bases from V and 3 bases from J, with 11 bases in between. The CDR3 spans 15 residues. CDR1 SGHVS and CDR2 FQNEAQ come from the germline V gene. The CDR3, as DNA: TGTGCCAGCAGCTTAAGCCCAGGGGTCAAAAACATTCAGTACTTC. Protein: CASSLSPGVKNIQYF.

CDR3 amino acids: CASSPAGDYGYTF. The CDR3 bases are TGTGCCAGCAGTCCGGCGGGGGACTATGGCTACACCTTC. The chain joins TRBV27 to TRBJ1-2; D is possibly TRBD1 (5 bases). CDR3 length equals 13 residues. V lost 5 bases, J lost 3 bases, and 10 bases lay in between. Germline V gene data show CDR1 as MNHEY and CDR2 as SMNVEV (reference sequence).

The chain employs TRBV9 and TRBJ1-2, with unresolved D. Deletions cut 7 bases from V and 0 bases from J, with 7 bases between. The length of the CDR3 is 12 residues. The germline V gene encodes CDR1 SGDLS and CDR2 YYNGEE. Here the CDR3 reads CASYRANYGYTF. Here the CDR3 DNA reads TGTGCCAGCTACCGGGCTAACTATGGCTACACCTTC.

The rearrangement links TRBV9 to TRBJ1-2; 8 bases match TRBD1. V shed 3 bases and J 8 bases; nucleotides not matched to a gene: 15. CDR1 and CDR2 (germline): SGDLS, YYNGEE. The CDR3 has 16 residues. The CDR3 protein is CASSAGRDRPFWGYTF. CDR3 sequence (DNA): TGTGCCAGCAGCGCAGGCCGGGACAGGCCTTTTTGGGGCTACACCTTC. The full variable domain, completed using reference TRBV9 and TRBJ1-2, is DSGVTQTPKHLITATGQRVTLRCSPRSGDLSVYWYQQSLDQGLQFLIQYYNGEERAKGNILERFSAQQFPDLHSELNLSSLELGDSALYFCASSAGRDRPFWGYTFGSGTRLTVV.

The CDR3 protein is CASAKSRQGTYEQYF. For the CDR3, the DNA is TGTGCCAGCGCAAAGAGCAGACAGGGGACCTACGAGCAGTACTTC. The chain recombines TRBV27 with TRBJ2-7; 8 bases line up with TRBD1. After removal of 8 bases from V and 2 bases from J, the junction contained 11 bases not matched to a gene. The V gene's germline CDR1 is MNHEY and CDR2 SMNVEV (reference sequence). This CDR3 is built from 15 residues.

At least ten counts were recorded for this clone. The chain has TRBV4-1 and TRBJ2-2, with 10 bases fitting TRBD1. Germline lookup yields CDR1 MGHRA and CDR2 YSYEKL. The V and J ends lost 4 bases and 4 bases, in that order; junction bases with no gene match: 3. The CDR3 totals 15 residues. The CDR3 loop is CASSPRDRGTGELFF. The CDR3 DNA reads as TGCGCCAGCAGCCCCCGGGACAGGGGCACCGGGGAGCTGTTTTTT.

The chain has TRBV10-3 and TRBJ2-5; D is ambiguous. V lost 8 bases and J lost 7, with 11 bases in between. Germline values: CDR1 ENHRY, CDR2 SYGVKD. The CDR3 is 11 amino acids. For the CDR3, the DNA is TGTGCCATCGGTCCGTCAGGGACCCAGTACTTC. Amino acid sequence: CAIGPSGTQYF.

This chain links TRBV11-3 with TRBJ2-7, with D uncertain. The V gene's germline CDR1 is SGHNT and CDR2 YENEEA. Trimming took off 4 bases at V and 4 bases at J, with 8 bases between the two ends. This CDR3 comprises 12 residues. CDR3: CASSSEAYEQYF. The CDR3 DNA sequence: TGTGCCAGCAGCTCCGAGGCATACGAGCAGTACTTC.

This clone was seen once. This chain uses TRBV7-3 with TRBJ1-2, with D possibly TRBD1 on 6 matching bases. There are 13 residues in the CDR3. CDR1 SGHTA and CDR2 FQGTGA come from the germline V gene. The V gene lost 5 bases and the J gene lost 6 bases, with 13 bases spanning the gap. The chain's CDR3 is CASSQGQGHGYTF. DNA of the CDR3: TGTGCCAGCAGCCAGGGGCAGGGCCATGGCTACACCTTC. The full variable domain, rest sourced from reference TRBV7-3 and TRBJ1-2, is GAGVSQTPSNKVTEKGKYVELRCDPISGHTALYWYRQSLGQGPEFLIYFQGTGAADDSGLPNDRFFAVRPEGSVSTLKIQRTERGDSAVYLCASSQGQGHGYTFGSGTRLTVV.

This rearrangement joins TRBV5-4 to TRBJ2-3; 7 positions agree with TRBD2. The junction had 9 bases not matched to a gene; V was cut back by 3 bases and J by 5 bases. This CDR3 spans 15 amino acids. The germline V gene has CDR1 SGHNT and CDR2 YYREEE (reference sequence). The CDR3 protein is CASSSGLTGGDTQYF. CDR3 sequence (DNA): TGTGCCAGCAGCTCCGGTCTGACGGGGGGAGATACGCAGTATTTT.

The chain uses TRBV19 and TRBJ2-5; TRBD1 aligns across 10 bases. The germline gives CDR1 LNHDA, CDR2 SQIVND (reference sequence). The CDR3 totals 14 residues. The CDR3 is CGVLLTGGVETQYF. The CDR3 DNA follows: TGTGGGGTCTTATTGACAGGGGGCGTGGAGACCCAGTACTTC.

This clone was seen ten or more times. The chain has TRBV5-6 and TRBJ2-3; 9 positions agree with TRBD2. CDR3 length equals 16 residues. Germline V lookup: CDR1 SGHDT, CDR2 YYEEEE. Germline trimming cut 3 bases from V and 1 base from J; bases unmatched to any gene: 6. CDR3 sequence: CASSSTGTSRTDTQYF. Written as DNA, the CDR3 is TGTGCCAGCAGCTCCACCGGGACTAGCCGCACAGATACGCAGTATTTT.

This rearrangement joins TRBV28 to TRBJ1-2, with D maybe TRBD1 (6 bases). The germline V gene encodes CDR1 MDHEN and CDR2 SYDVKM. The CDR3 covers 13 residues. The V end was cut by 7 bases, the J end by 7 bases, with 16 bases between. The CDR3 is CASTVTGWAGYTF. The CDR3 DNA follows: TGTGCCAGCACCGTAACAGGGTGGGCTGGCTACACCTTC.

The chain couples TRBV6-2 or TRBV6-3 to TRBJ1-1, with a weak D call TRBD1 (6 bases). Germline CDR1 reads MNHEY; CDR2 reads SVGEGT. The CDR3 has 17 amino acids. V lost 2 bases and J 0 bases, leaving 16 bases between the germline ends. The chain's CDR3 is CASSYHPGQRMNTEAFF. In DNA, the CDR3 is TGTGCCAGCAGTTACCACCCGGGACAAAGAATGAACACTGAAGCTTTCTTT.

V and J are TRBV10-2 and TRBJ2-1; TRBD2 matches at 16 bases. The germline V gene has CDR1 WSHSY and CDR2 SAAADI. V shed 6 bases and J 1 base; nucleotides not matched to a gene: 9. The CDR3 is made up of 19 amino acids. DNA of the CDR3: TGCGCCAGCAGCGTCGGGACTAGCGGGGGGGTACTATCCTACAATGAGCAGTTCTTC. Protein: CASSVGTSGGVLSYNEQFF.

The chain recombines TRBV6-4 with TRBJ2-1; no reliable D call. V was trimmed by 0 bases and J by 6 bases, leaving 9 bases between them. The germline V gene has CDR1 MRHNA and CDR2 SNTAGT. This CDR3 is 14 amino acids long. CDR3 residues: CASSDSNSLNEQFF. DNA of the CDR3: TGTGCCAGCAGTGACTCGAACAGCCTCAATGAGCAGTTCTTC.

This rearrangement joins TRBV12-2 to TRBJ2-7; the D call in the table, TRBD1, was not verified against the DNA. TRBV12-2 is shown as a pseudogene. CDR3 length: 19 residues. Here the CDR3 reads CASRFKGWRSMRSSYEQYF. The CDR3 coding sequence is TGTGCAAGTCGCTTCAAGGGGTGGCGATCAATGCGAAGCTCCTACGAGCAGTACTTC.

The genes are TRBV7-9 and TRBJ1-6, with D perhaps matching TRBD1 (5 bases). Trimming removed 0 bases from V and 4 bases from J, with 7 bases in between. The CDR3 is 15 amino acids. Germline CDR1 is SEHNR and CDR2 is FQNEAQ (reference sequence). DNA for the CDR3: TGTGCCAGCAGCTTAGCGGGGGGGTATAATTCACCCCTCCACTTT. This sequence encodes CASSLAGGYNSPLHF.

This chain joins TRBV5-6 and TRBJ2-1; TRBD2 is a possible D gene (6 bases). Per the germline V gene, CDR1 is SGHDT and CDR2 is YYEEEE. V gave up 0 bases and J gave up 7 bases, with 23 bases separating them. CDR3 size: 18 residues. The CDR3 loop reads CASSLGEVRRTRGNEQFF. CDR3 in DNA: TGTGCCAGCAGCTTGGGGGAGGTAAGACGGACCCGTGGGAATGAGCAGTTCTTC.

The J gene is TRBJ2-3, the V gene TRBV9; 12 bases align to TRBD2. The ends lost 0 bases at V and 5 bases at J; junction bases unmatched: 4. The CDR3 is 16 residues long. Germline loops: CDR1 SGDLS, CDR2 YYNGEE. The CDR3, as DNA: TGTGCCAGCAGCGTAGCCCCTAGCGGGGGGGTAGATACGCAGTATTTT. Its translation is CASSVAPSGGVDTQYF.

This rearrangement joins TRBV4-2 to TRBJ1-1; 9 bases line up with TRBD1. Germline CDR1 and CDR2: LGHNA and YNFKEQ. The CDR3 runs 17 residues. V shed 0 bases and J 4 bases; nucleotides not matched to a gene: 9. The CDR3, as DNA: TGTGCCAGCAGCCAAGAGCCGCTCGACAGGGGGGGCACTGAAGCTTTCTTT. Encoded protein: CASSQEPLDRGGTEAFF.

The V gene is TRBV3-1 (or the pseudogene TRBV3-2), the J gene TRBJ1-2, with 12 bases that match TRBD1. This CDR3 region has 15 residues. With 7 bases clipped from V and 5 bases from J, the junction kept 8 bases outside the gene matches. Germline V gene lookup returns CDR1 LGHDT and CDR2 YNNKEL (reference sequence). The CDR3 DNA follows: TGTGCCAGCACTCGAGCGGGACAGGGGGCTTATGGCTACACCTTC. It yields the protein CASTRAGQGAYGYTF.

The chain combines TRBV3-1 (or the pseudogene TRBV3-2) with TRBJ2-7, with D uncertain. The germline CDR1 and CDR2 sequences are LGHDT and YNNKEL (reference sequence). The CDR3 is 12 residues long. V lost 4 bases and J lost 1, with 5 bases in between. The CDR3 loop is CASSLYSYEQYF. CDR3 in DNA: TGTGCCAGCAGCCTATATTCCTACGAGCAGTACTTC.

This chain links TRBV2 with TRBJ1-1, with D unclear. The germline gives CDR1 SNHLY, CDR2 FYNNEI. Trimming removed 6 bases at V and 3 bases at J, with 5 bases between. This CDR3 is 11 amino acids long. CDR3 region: CASRFDTEAFF. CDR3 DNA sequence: TGTGCCAGCAGATTCGACACTGAAGCTTTCTTT.

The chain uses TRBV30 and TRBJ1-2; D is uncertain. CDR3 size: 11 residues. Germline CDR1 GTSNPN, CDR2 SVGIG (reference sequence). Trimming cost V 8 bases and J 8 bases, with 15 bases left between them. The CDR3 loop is CAHPGFGGYTF. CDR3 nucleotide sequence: TGTGCCCATCCCGGGTTCGGAGGCTACACCTTC.

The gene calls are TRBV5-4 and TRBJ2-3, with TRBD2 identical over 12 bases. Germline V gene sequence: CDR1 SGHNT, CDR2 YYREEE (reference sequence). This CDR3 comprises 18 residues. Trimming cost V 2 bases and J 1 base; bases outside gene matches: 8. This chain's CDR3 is CASSFPSGGATGTDTQYF. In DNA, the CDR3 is TGTGCCAGCAGCTTCCCTAGCGGGGGGGCTACAGGCACAGATACGCAGTATTTT.

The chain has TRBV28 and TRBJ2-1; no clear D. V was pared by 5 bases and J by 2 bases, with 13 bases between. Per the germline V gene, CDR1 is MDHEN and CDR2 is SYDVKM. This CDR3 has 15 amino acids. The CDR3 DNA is TGTGCCAGCAGTCGGAACTTTGGAGCCTACAATGAGCAGTTCTTC. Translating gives CASSRNFGAYNEQFF.

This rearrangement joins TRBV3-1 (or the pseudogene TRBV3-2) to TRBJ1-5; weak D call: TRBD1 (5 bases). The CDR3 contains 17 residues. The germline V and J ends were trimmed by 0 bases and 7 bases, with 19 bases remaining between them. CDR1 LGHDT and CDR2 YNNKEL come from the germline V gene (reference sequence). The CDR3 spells CASSQDLEWGVWQPQHF. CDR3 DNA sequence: TGTGCCAGCAGCCAAGATCTCGAGTGGGGGGTTTGGCAGCCCCAGCATTTT.